This T cell receptor (beta chain) derives from a study of T cell responses to AZD1222 COVID-19 vaccine. The CDR3 loop spans 15 amino acids. Trimming stripped 6 bases from V and 0 bases from J, with 13 bases between. Germline lookup yields CDR1 LGHDT and CDR2 YNNKEL (reference sequence). Libraries were prepared by immunoSEQ multiplex PCR; TCRdb keeps only in-frame clonotypes and omits some of them. The sample yields under 120,000 clones, around 95% seen once. A remark on this clone: The antigen is not known.

General study points: Reports say nearly half of spike-specific TCRs go after unmutated variant regions. The study found Spike-specific TCR breadth and depth rose after two AZD1222 doses.

The starting material was peripheral blood, obtained on day 0 of AZD1222 vaccination. The chain links TRBV3-1 (or the pseudogene TRBV3-2) to TRBJ2-3; D is unresolved. This TCR was recovered from an adult in good health. CDR3 protein: CASSSGHSSTDTQYF. CDR3 nucleotide sequence: TGTGCCAGCAGTTCGGGCCACTCTAGCACAGATACGCAGTATTTT.